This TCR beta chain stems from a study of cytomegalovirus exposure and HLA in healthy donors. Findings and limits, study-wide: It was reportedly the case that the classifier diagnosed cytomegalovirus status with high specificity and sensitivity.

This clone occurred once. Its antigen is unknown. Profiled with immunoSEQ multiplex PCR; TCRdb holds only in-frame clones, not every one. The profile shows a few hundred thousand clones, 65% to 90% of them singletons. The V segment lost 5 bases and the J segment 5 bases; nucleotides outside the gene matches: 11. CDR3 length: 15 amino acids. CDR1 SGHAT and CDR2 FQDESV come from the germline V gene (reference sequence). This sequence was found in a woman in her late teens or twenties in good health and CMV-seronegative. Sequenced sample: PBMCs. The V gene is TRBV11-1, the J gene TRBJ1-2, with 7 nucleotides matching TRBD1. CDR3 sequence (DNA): TGTGCCAGCAGCGAGGAGGACAGGCCCAAGTATGGCTACACCTTC. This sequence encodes CASSEEDRPKYGYTF.